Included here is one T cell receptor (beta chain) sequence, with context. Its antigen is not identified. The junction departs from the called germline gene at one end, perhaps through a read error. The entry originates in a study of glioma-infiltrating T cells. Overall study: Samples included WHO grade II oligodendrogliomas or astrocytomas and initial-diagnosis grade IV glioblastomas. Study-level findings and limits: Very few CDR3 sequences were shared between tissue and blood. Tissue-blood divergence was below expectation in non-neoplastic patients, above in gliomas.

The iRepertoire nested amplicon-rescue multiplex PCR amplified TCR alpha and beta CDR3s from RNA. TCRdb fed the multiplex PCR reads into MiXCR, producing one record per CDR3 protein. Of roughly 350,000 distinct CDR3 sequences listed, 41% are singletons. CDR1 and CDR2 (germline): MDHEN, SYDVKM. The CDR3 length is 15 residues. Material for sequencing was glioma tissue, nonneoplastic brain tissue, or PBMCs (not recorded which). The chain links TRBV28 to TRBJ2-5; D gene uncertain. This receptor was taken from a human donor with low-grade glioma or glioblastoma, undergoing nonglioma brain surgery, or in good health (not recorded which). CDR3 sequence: CASSSPPAGEEIQYF. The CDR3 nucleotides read TGTGCCAGCAGTTCCCCTCCCGCCGGAGAAGAGATCCAGTACTTC.